The entry below gives a single T cell receptor beta chain sequence along with its context. Its antigen remains unknown. The sample carries other DNA sequences with the same CDR3. This sample was included in a study of Ad26.COV2.S vaccination and SARS-CoV-2 variants. At the level of the study: The vaccine Ad26.COV2.S was put into the muscle once, or twice with 56 days between. Study-wide results and caveats: There was a possibility that the TCR breadth and depth analyses underestimated total T cell responses. The authors reported substantial breadth in spike-specific CD8+ and CD4+ T cell responses after vaccination.

CDR1 is SGHRS, CDR2 YFSETQ, per germline. The CDR3 has 13 residues. J gave up 8 bases and V 0 bases, and 0 bases lay outside the gene matches. Stated treatment: roughly 18 received Ad26.COV2.S at low or high dose, single or two shots; roughly five received placebo; per-sample allocation not given. It was on day 63 after the first vaccine or placebo injection that samples were taken. The donor was a Boston adult aged 18-55 years. Data came from immunoSEQ multiplex PCR; TCRdb stores just in-frame clones and leaves some out. The sample has roughly 390,000 clones, about nine tenths seen once; the top ten hold approximately 3.7%.

The genes are TRBV5-1 and TRBJ2-1; TRBD2 matches at 9 bases. The sequence was collected from a person aged 18-60 years who received the Ad26.COV2.S COVID-19 vaccine or a placebo. The sequenced sample was peripheral blood, obtained in a trial of Ad26.COV2.S vaccine versus placebo. The CDR3 coding sequence is TGCGCCAGCAGCTTGGGACTAGCGGATGAGCAGTTCTTC. Amino acid sequence: CASSLGLADEQFF. Looking up the rest from reference TRBV5-1 and TRBJ2-1 gives the full variable domain: KAGVTQTPRYLIKTRGQQVTLSCSPISGHRSVSWYQQTPGQGLQFLFEYFSETQRNKGNFPGRFSGRQFSNSRSEMNVSTLELGDSALYLCASSLGLADEQFFGPGTRLTVL.